The sequence of this T cell receptor beta chain was determined in a study of OX40 agonist ivuxolimab in advanced cancers. Whole-study context: At 0.01 to 10 mg/kg, ivuxolimab was administered intravenously to patients every 2 weeks.

Details on this clone: The antigen is not known.

Study-level results: Which antigen the expanded peripheral T cells recognized is unknown.

TCRdb keeps only in-frame clones here, not all; method: immunoSEQ multiplex PCR. The table has around 62,000 clones, 80% to 90% seen once. V lost 5 bases, J lost 4 bases, and 8 bases lay in between. CDR1 and CDR2 (germline): SEHNR, FQNEAQ (reference sequence). The CDR3 length is 12 residues. The origin of this receptor is an adult with an advanced solid tumor such as melanoma, head and neck, liver or kidney cancer. Sequencing used CD4+ or CD8+ T cells sorted from blood, obtained in a trial of the OX40 agonist ivuxolimab. This chain uses TRBV7-9 with TRBJ1-2; weak D call: TRBD1 (5 bases). The DNA of the CDR3 is TGTGCCAGCAGCCGGGGACCCTATGGCTACACCTTC. It is translated as CASSRGPYGYTF.